The sequence of this T cell receptor (beta chain) was determined in a study of blood T cell repertoires in COVID-19. Per germline, CDR1 LGHDT and CDR2 YNNKEL (reference sequence). Germline trimming cut 4 bases from V and 7 bases from J; bases unmatched to any gene: 6. The CDR3 has 13 amino acids. Sequencing used immunoSEQ multiplex PCR; TCRdb keeps in-frame clones, though not all of them. The profile shows more than 250,000 clones, 85% to 90% of them singletons. The V and J genes are TRBV3-1 (or the pseudogene TRBV3-2) and TRBJ2-5, with TRBD2 identical over 7 bases. The TCR originated in a man younger than 30 with active or convalescent COVID-19. What was sequenced was peripheral blood. The CDR3 protein is CASSPTSYGTQYF. In nucleotides, the CDR3 is TGTGCCAGCAGCCCGACTAGCTATGGGACCCAGTACTTC.